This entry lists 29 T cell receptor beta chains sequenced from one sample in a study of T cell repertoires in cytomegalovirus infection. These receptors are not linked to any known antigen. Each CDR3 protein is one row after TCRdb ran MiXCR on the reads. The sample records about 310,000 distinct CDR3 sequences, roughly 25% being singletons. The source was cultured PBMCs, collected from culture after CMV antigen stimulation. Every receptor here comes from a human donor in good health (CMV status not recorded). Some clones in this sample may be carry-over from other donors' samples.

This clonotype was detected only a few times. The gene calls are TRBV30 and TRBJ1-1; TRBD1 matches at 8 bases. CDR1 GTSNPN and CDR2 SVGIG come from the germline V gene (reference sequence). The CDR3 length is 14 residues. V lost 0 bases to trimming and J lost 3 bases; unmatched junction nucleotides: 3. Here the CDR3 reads CAWSVQGAYTEAFF. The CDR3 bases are TGTGCCTGGAGTGTTCAGGGGGCTTACACTGAAGCTTTCTTT.

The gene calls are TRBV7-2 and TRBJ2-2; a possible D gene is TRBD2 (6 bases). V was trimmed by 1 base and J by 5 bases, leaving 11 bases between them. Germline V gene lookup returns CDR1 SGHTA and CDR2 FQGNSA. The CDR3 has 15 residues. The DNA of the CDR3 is TGTGCCAGCAGCTTAGGTGGGGGAGGAACCGGGGAGCTGTTTTTT. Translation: CASSLGGGGTGELFF.

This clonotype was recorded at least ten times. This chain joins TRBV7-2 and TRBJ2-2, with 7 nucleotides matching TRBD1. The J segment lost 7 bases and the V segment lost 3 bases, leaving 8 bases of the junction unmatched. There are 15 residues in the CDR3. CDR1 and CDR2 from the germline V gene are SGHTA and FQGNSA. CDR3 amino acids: CASSLGQGVYGELFF. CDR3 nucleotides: TGTGCCAGCAGCTTGGGTCAGGGGGTGTACGGGGAGCTGTTTTTT.

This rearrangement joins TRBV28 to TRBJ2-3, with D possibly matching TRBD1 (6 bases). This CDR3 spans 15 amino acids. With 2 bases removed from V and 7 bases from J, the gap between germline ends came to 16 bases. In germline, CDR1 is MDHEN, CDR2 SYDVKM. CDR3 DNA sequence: TGTGCCAGCAGTTTACAGGGGACCCGGCGACATACGCAGTATTTT. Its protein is CASSLQGTRRHTQYF.

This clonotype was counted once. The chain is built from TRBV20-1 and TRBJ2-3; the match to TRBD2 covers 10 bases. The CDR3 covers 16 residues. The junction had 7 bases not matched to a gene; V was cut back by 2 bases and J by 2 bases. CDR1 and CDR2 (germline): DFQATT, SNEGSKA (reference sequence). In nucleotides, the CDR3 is TGCAGTGCTAGACCCGAGCGGGAGGGAGCCACAGATACGCAGTATTTT. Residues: CSARPEREGATDTQYF.

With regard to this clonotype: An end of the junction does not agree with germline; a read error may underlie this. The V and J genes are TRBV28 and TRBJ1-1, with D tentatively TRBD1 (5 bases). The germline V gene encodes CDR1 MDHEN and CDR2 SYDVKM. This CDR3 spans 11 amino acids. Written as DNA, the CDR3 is TGTGCCAGCAGTTTACACGGGCAGGGTATCTTT. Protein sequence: CASSLHGQGIF.

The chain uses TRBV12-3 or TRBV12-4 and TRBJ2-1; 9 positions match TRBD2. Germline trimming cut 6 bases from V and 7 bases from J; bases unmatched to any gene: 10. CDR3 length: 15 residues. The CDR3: CASSDNSGRPNEQFF. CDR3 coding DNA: TGTGCCAGCAGCGATAATAGCGGGAGACCGAATGAGCAGTTCTTC.

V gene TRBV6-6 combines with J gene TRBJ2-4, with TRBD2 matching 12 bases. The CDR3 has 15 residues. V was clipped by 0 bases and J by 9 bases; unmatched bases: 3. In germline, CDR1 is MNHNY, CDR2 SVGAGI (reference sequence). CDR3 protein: CASSYSSSGRGIQYF. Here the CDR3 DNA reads TGTGCCAGCAGTTACTCGTCTAGCGGGAGGGGCATTCAGTACTTC.

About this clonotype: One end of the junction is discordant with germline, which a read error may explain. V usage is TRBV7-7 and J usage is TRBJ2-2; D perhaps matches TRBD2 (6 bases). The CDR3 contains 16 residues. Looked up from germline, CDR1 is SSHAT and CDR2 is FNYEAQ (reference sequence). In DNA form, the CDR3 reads TGTGCTAGCAGCCCGGGACTGACTTCCAACACCGGGGAGCTGTTTTTT. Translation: CASSPGLTSNTGELFF.

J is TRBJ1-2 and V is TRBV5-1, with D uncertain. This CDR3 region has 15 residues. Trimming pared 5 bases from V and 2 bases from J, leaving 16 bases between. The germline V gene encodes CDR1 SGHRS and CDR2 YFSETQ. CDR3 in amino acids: CASRPADRTNYGYTF. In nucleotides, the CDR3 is TGCGCCAGCAGACCGGCAGACCGCACCAACTATGGCTACACCTTC.

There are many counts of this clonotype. The CDR3 DNA reads as TGTGCCAGCAGCCCGACCGGGACGGGGTACCAAGAGACCCAGTACTTC. The encoded protein is CASSPTGTGYQETQYF. The chain joins TRBV4-2 to TRBJ2-5, with D perhaps given as TRBD1 or TRBD2 (5 bases each). CDR1 LGHNA and CDR2 YNFKEQ come from the germline V gene. V was trimmed by 4 bases and J by 0 bases, leaving 15 bases between them. The CDR3 length is 16 residues.

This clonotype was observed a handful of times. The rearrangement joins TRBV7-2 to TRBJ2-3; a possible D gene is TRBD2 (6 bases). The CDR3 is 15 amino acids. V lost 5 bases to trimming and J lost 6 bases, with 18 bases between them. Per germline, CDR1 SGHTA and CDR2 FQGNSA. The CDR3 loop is CASSQYDPGLDTQYF. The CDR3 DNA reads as TGTGCCAGCAGCCAGTACGATCCGGGACTGGATACGCAGTATTTT. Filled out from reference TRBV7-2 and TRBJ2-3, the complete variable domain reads GAGVSQSPSNKVTEKGKDVELRCDPISGHTALYWYRQSLGQGLEFLIYFQGNSAPDKSGLPSDRFSAERTGGSVSTLTIQRTQQEDSAVYLCASSQYDPGLDTQYFGPGTRLTVL.

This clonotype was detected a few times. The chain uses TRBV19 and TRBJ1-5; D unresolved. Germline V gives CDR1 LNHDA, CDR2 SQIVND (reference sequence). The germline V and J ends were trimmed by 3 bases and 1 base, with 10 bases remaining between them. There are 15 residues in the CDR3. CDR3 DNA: TGTGCCAGTAGTATTGATCGGTCAAGCAATCAGCCCCAGCATTTT. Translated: CASSIDRSSNQPQHF.

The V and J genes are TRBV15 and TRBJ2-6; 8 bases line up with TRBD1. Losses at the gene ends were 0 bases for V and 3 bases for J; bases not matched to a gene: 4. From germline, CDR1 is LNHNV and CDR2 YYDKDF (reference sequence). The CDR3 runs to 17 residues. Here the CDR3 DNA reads TGTGCCACCAGCAGAGATCAGGGGGCCGGTGGGGCCAACGTCCTGACTTTC. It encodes CATSRDQGAGGANVLTF.

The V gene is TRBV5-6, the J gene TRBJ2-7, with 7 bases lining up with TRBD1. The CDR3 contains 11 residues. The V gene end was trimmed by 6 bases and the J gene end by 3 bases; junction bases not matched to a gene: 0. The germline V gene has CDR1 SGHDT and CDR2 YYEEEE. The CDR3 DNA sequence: TGTGCCAGCACAGGGGGCTACGAGCAGTACTTC. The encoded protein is CASTGGYEQYF.

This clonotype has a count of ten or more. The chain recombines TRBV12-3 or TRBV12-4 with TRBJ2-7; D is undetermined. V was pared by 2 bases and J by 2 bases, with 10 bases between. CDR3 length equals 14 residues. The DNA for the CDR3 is TGTGCCAGCAGTTTACAGGTTGGCCCCTACGAGCAGTACTTC. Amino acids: CASSLQVGPYEQYF.

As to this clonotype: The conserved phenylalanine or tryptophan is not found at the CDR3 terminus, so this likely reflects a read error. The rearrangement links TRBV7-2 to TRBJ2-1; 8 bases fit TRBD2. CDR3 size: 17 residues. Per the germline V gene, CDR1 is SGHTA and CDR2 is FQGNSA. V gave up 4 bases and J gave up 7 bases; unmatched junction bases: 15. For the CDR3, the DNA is TGTGCCAGCAGCTCTCGATCGGCGGGAGGATGGACTAATGAGCAGTTCTTA. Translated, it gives CASSSRSAGGWTNEQFL.

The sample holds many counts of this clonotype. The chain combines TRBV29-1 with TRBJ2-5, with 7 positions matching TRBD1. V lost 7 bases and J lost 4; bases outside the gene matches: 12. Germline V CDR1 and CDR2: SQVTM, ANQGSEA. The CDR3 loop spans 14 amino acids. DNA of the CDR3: TGCAGCGCCCGAACCAGGGGGATCGGAGAGACCCAGTACTTC. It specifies CSARTRGIGETQYF.

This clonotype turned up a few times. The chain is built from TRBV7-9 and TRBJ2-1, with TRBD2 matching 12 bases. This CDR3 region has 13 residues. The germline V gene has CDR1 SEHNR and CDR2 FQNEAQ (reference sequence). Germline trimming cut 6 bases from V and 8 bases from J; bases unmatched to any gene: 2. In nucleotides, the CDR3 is TGTGCCAGCAGTAGGACTAGCGGGGATGAGCAGTTCTTC. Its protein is CASSRTSGDEQFF. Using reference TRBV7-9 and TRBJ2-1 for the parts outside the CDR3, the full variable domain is DTGVSQNPRHKITKRGQNVTFRCDPISEHNRLYWYRQTLGQGPEFLTYFQNEAQLEKSRLLSDRFSAERPKGSFSTLEIQRTEQGDSAMYLCASSRTSGDEQFFGPGTRLTVL.

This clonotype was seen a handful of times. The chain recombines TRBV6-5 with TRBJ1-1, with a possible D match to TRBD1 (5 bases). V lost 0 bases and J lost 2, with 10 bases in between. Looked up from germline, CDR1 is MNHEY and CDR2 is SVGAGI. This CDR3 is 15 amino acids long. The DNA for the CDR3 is TGTGCCAGCAGTTACTCGAGACAGTATAACACTGAAGCTTTCTTT. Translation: CASSYSRQYNTEAFF.

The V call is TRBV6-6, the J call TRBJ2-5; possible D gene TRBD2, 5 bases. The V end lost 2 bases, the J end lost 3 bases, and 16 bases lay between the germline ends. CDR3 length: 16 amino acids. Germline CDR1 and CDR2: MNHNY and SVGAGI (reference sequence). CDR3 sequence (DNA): TGTGCCAGCAGTTACCCTGGTGCGGTGAGGGAAGAGACCCAGTACTTC. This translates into CASSYPGAVREETQYF.

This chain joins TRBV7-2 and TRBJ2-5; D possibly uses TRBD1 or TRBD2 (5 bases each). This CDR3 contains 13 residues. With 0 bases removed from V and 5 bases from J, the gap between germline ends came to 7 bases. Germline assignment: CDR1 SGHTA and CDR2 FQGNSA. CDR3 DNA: TGTGCCAGCAGCTTAGCGTGGGGGGAGACCCAGTACTTC. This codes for CASSLAWGETQYF.

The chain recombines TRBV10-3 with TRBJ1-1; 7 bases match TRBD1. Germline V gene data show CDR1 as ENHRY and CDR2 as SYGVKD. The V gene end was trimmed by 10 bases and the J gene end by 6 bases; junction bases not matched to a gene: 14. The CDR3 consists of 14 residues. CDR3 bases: TGTGCCACACAGACAGGGTCGATGGCCCCTGAAGCTTTCTTT. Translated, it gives CATQTGSMAPEAFF.

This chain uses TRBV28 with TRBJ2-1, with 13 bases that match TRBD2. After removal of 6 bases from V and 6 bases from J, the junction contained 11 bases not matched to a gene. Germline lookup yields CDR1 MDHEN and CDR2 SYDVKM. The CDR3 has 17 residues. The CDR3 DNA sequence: TGTGCCAGCAGCGGACTAGCGGGAGCGGTAGTCGCCAATGAGCAGTTCTTC. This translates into CASSGLAGAVVANEQFF. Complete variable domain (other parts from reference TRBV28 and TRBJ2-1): DVKVTQSSRYLVKRTGEKVFLECVQDMDHENMFWYRQDPGLGLRLIYFSYDVKMKEKGDIPEGYSVSREKKERFSLILESASTNQTSMYLCASSGLAGAVVANEQFFGPGTRLTVL.

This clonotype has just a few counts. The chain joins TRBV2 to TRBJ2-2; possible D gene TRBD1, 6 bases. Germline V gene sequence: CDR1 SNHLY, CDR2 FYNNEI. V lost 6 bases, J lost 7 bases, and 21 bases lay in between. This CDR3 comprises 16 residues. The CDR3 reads CASRNHGQSHSGELFF. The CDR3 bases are TGTGCCAGCAGAAATCACGGACAGTCGCATAGCGGGGAGCTGTTTTTT.

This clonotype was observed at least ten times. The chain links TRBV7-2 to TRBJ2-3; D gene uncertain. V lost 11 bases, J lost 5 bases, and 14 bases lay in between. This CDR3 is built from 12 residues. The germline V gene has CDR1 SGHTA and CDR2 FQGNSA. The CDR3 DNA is TGTGCCCGTGAGCGAGCAGAAGATACGCAGTATTTT. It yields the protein CARERAEDTQYF.

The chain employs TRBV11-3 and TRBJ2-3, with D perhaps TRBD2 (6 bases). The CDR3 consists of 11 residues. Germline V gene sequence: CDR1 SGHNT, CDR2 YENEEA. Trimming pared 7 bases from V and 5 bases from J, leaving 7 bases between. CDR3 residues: CASMGGDTQYF. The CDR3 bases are TGTGCCAGCATGGGGGGAGATACGCAGTATTTT.

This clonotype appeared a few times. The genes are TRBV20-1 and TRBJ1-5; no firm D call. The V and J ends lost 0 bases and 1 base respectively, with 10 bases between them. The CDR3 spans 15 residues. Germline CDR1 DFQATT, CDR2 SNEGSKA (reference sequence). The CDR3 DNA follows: TGCAGTGCTAGAGAATCCGTGGTGAGCAATCAGCCCCAGCATTTT. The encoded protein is CSARESVVSNQPQHF.

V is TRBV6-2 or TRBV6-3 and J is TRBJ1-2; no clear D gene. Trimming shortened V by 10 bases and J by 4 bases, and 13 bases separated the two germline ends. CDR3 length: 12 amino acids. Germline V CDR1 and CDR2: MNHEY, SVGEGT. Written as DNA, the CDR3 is TGTGCCACCTCAGCGAGTGCCTATGGCTACACCTTC. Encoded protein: CATSASAYGYTF.